The 18 T cell receptor beta chains reported below all come from one sample, sequenced in a study of blood T cell repertoires in COVID-19. Using immunoSEQ multiplex PCR, the repertoire was profiled, and TCRdb retains in-frame clones only, with some absent. The sample contains about 210,000 clones, less than 90% of which appear only once. The sequenced sample was peripheral blood. All receptors derive from a woman older than 75 with COVID-19, enrolled during active disease.

The CDR3 sequence is CASSSLGGGTYNEQFF. DNA of the CDR3: TGTGCCAGCAGTTCCCTGGGCGGGGGCACCTACAATGAGCAGTTCTTC. The rearrangement uses TRBV27 and TRBJ2-1; possible D gene TRBD2, 7 bases. The germline CDR1 and CDR2 sequences are MNHEY and SMNVEV (reference sequence). The CDR3 sequence is 16 residues long. V lost 4 bases and J lost 2, with 15 bases in between.

This chain joins TRBV14 and TRBJ1-2, with D uncertain. V dropped 0 bases and J dropped 4 bases, with 12 bases sitting between them. The CDR3 covers 15 residues. CDR1 and CDR2 (germline): SGHDN, FVKESK. Here the CDR3 reads CASSQDQRRFYGYTF. The CDR3 DNA is TGTGCCAGCAGCCAAGATCAGAGGCGGTTCTATGGCTACACCTTC.

V usage is TRBV4-3 and J usage is TRBJ2-6; D is perhaps TRBD1 (6 bases). The CDR3 totals 17 residues. Germline V gene data show CDR1 as LGHNA and CDR2 as YSLEER. Trimming took off 4 bases at V and 0 bases at J, with 13 bases between the two ends. The CDR3 DNA follows: TGCGCCAGCAGCCGAGGGGGACCGGCCTCTGGGGCCAACGTCCTGACTTTC. This sequence encodes CASSRGGPASGANVLTF.

This clone appeared once. CDR3 bases: TGTGCCAGCAGCCAACAGGGGCGGGCCTACGAGCAGTACTTC. The encoded protein is CASSQQGRAYEQYF. The chain couples TRBV28 to TRBJ2-7; 7 nucleotides match TRBD1. The CDR3 consists of 14 residues. Germline V lookup: CDR1 MDHEN, CDR2 SYDVKM. Germline trimming cut 6 bases from V and 2 bases from J; bases unmatched to any gene: 7.

The chain carries TRBV6-2 or TRBV6-3 and TRBJ2-7, with 10 bases lining up with TRBD1. The V segment lost 6 bases and the J segment 4 bases; nucleotides outside the gene matches: 9. This CDR3 contains 15 residues. Germline CDR1 and CDR2: MNHEY and SVGEGT. CDR3 coding DNA: TGTGCCAGCAGCACACCGGGACAGGGGAAATACGAGCAGTACTTC. Its protein is CASSTPGQGKYEQYF.

The chain links TRBV2 to TRBJ1-1; D is possibly TRBD1 (6 bases). The CDR3 is 14 residues long. Trimming took 6 bases from V and 3 from J, leaving 14 bases between them. Germline V gene lookup returns CDR1 SNHLY and CDR2 FYNNEI. For the CDR3, the DNA is TGTGCCAGCAGGTTACAGGGTTTGGACACTGAAGCTTTCTTT. Translation gives CASRLQGLDTEAFF. Variable domain in full (rest from reference TRBV2 and TRBJ1-1): EPEVTQTPSHQVTQMGQEVILRCVPISNHLYFYWYRQILGQKVEFLVSFYNNEISEKSEIFDDQFSVERPDGSNFTLKIRSTKLEDSAMYFCASRLQGLDTEAFFGQGTRLTVV.

This clone occurred a few times. This chain links TRBV12-3 or TRBV12-4 with TRBJ2-3, with D tentatively TRBD1 (5 bases). V was clipped by 3 bases and J by 5 bases, with 9 bases between them. The CDR3 is 13 residues long. CDR3 sequence: CASSFNRLDTQYF. In DNA form, the CDR3 reads TGTGCCAGCAGTTTTAACAGGCTAGATACGCAGTATTTT.

This rearrangement joins TRBV27 to TRBJ2-3; D might be TRBD2 (5 bases). CDR1 is MNHEY, CDR2 SMNVEV, per germline (reference sequence). The CDR3 is 14 amino acids. With 11 bases removed from V and 1 base from J, the gap between germline ends came to 16 bases. The CDR3 reads CAVATSAGTDTQYF. The CDR3 coding sequence is TGTGCCGTAGCGACGTCGGCAGGCACAGATACGCAGTATTTT.

The chain links TRBV12-3 or TRBV12-4 to TRBJ1-2; maybe TRBD1 (6 bases). V lost 2 bases to trimming and J lost 8 bases, with 12 bases between them. CDR3 length equals 13 residues. The CDR3 sequence: CASSLRGGSGYTF. The CDR3 DNA reads TGTGCCAGCAGTTTAAGGGGGGGCAGCGGCTACACCTTC.

This clone showed up just once. The V call is TRBV3-1 (or the pseudogene TRBV3-2), the J call TRBJ1-6; 7 positions agree with TRBD1. Germline lookup yields CDR1 LGHDT and CDR2 YNNKEL (reference sequence). This CDR3 has 14 residues. V shed 3 bases and J 9 bases; nucleotides not matched to a gene: 5. This chain's CDR3 is CASSQGQPISPLHF. The DNA of the CDR3 is TGTGCCAGCAGCCAGGGACAGCCTATTTCACCCCTCCACTTT.

The chain has TRBV28 and TRBJ2-5; D may be TRBD2 (7 bases). The CDR3 spans 13 residues. V lost 7 bases and J lost 5, with 14 bases in between. CDR1 MDHEN and CDR2 SYDVKM come from the germline V gene. CDR3 sequence reads: CASKGGLIETQYF. Written as DNA, the CDR3 is TGTGCCAGCAAGGGGGGGCTGATTGAGACCCAGTACTTC. Full variable domain (missing parts from reference TRBV28 and TRBJ2-5): DVKVTQSSRYLVKRTGEKVFLECVQDMDHENMFWYRQDPGLGLRLIYFSYDVKMKEKGDIPEGYSVSREKKERFSLILESASTNQTSMYLCASKGGLIETQYFGPGTRLLVL.

A single count supports this clone. The chain carries TRBV19 and TRBJ1-5; no definite D call. The ends were cut back, 5 bases at V and 4 bases at J, with 9 bases in the middle. Germline CDR1 and CDR2: LNHDA and SQIVND (reference sequence). This CDR3 spans 13 amino acids. For the CDR3, the DNA is TGTGCCAGTAGTCGGGAGAGTAATCAGCCCCAGCATTTT. Translated: CASSRESNQPQHF.

This clone has more than one count but fewer than ten. This chain joins TRBV4-2 and TRBJ1-3; 7 bases match TRBD1. V shed 3 bases and J 3 bases; nucleotides not matched to a gene: 8. The germline CDR1 and CDR2 sequences are LGHNA and YNFKEQ. CDR3 length equals 16 residues. CDR3 nucleotide sequence: TGTGCCAGCAGCCAGCGACAGGGATCAGTTGGAAACACCATATATTTT. Amino acid sequence: CASSQRQGSVGNTIYF.

This sequence joins TRBV28 and TRBJ1-4; D not resolved. V was trimmed by 5 bases and J by 6 bases, leaving 16 bases between them. This CDR3 has 15 residues. From germline, CDR1 is MDHEN and CDR2 SYDVKM. CDR3 sequence (DNA): TGTGCCAGCAGTGGCCTGGCCGGGTTGGATGAAAAACTGTTTTTT. Translated: CASSGLAGLDEKLFF.

This clone was observed a few times. The chain has TRBV2 and TRBJ1-5; 7 positions match TRBD1. The CDR3 covers 15 residues. V shed 6 bases, J shed 4 bases, and the junction held 9 bases outside the gene matches. Germline V gives CDR1 SNHLY, CDR2 FYNNEI. Here the CDR3 DNA reads TGTGCCAGCAGAATCGGGACAGTGGATAATCAGCCCCAGCATTTT. This gives the protein CASRIGTVDNQPQHF. The full variable domain, with the rest looked up from reference TRBV2 and TRBJ1-5, is EPEVTQTPSHQVTQMGQEVILRCVPISNHLYFYWYRQILGQKVEFLVSFYNNEISEKSEIFDDQFSVERPDGSNFTLKIRSTKLEDSAMYFCASRIGTVDNQPQHFGDGTRLSIL.

The chain uses TRBV7-9 and TRBJ1-5; 7 nucleotides agree with TRBD1. The CDR3 is 16 residues long. Losses at the gene ends were 1 base for V and 4 bases for J; bases not matched to a gene: 7. Germline lookup yields CDR1 SEHNR and CDR2 FQNEAQ (reference sequence). The CDR3 is CASSLGGGASNQPQHF. CDR3 nucleotides: TGTGCCAGCAGCTTAGGAGGGGGCGCGTCGAATCAGCCCCAGCATTTT.

The chain uses TRBV7-9 and TRBJ2-3; 7 bases match TRBD1. V trimming: 3 bases; J trimming: 2 bases; junction bases outside the gene matches: 11. Germline V gives CDR1 SEHNR, CDR2 FQNEAQ (reference sequence). There are 17 residues in the CDR3. The CDR3, as DNA: TGTGCCAGCAGCTTTACGTCTCGGACAGGCTACACAGATACGCAGTATTTT. Translation: CASSFTSRTGYTDTQYF.

This rearrangement joins TRBV24-1 to TRBJ1-3, with TRBD1 matching over 9 bases. Trimming took 3 bases from V and 7 from J; bases not matched to a gene: 9. Looked up from germline, CDR1 is KGHDR and CDR2 is SFDVKD. This CDR3 is 16 amino acids long. The CDR3 DNA reads TGTGCCACCAGTGATCCACGACAGGGGGACCGGAACACCATATATTTT. Protein product: CATSDPRQGDRNTIYF.